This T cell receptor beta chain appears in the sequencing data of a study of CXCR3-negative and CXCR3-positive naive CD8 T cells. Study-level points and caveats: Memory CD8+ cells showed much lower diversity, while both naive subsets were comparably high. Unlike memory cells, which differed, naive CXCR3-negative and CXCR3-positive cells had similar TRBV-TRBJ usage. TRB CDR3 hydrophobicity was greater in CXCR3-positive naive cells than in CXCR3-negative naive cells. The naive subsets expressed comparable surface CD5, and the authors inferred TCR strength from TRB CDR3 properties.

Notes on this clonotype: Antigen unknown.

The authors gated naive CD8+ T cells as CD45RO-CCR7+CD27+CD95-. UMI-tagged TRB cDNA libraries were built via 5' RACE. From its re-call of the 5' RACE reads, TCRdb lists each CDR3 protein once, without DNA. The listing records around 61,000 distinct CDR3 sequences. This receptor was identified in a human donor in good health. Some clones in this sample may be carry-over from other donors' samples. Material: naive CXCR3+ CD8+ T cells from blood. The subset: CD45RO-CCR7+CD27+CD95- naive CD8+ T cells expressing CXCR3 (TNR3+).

The chain's CDR3 is CASSQDRSTSSYEQYF. The chain links TRBV4-3 to TRBJ2-7. Looked up from germline, CDR1 is LGHNA and CDR2 is YSLEER. This CDR3 is 16 amino acids long.